The 28 T cell receptor beta chains presented below share a single source sample, sequenced in a study of blood T cell repertoires in COVID-19. TCRdb keeps only in-frame clones here, not all; method: immunoSEQ multiplex PCR. The sample contains about 27,000 clones, under 85% of which appear only once. Sequenced: peripheral blood. The receptors originated from a woman over 75 with acute or convalescent COVID-19.

The chain couples TRBV27 to TRBJ2-1, with 7 bases identical to TRBD1. After removal of 2 bases from V and 4 bases from J, the junction contained 5 bases not matched to a gene. The germline CDR1 and CDR2 sequences are MNHEY and SMNVEV (reference sequence). The CDR3 covers 15 residues. Written as DNA, the CDR3 is TGTGCCAGCAGTTTACTGACAGGGCCGTACAATGAGCAGTTCTTC. Translating it yields CASSLLTGPYNEQFF.

The chain uses TRBV5-1 and TRBJ2-1; TRBD2 agrees at 11 bases. The germline CDR1 and CDR2 sequences are SGHRS and YFSETQ. This CDR3 contains 15 residues. The V gene end was trimmed by 0 bases and the J gene end by 6 bases; junction bases not matched to a gene: 2. The CDR3 protein is CASSLAGTSGNEQFF. In nucleotides, the CDR3 is TGCGCCAGCAGCTTGGCCGGGACTAGCGGCAATGAGCAGTTCTTC. Complete variable domain (other parts from reference TRBV5-1 and TRBJ2-1): KAGVTQTPRYLIKTRGQQVTLSCSPISGHRSVSWYQQTPGQGLQFLFEYFSETQRNKGNFPGRFSGRQFSNSRSEMNVSTLELGDSALYLCASSLAGTSGNEQFFGPGTRLTVL.

The rearrangement joins TRBV27 to TRBJ1-4, with D uncertain. Trimming cost V 4 bases and J 8 bases, with 8 bases left between them. The CDR3 totals 12 residues. CDR1 and CDR2 from the germline V gene are MNHEY and SMNVEV (reference sequence). CDR3 DNA sequence: TGTGCCAGCAGTTCAGGTGGGGAAAAACTGTTTTTT. This sequence encodes CASSSGGEKLFF.

The chain combines TRBV6-5 with TRBJ1-2; D is unclear. Germline V gene data show CDR1 as MNHEY and CDR2 as SVGAGI. V was shortened by 0 bases and J by 1 base, with 3 bases between the two germline ends. The CDR3 is made up of 13 amino acids. The CDR3 here is CASSYSLNYGYTF. CDR3 DNA sequence: TGTGCCAGCAGTTACTCCCTTAACTATGGCTACACCTTC.

This clone occurred once. The chain joins TRBV5-1 to TRBJ2-1; the D gene is possibly TRBD1 (5 bases). Trimming stripped 4 bases from V and 1 base from J, with 12 bases between. Germline V lookup: CDR1 SGHRS, CDR2 YFSETQ. The CDR3 consists of 15 residues. The CDR3 DNA follows: TGCGCCAGCAGCCCAGGACATATATCCTACAATGAGCAGTTCTTC. This encodes CASSPGHISYNEQFF.

The chain joins TRBV5-8 to TRBJ2-7; 9 nucleotides agree with TRBD1. Germline V lookup: CDR1 SGHTS, CDR2 YDEGEE. The ends lost 1 base at V and 2 bases at J; junction bases unmatched: 10. The CDR3 sequence is 17 residues long. CDR3 nucleotide sequence: TGTGCCAGCAGCTTGCACCTCCAGGACAGGGGTCCCTACGAGCAGTACTTC. It codes for CASSLHLQDRGPYEQYF.

The chain combines TRBV18 with TRBJ1-6; D may be TRBD1 (5 bases). The V gene lost 5 bases and the J gene lost 7 bases, with 18 bases spanning the gap. CDR3 size: 16 residues. From germline, CDR1 is KGHSH and CDR2 LQKENI. The CDR3 sequence is CASSTLPEGPNSPLHF. Written as DNA, the CDR3 is TGTGCCAGCTCAACGCTCCCGGAGGGGCCCAATTCACCCCTCCACTTT.

The rearrangement joins TRBV15 to TRBJ1-4; D is ambiguous. CDR3 size: 13 residues. Looked up from germline, CDR1 is LNHNV and CDR2 is YYDKDF (reference sequence). Between the trimmed V and J ends, which lost 3 bases and 13 bases, there was a span of 15 bases. CDR3 sequence reads: CATSSYATDGLFF. The CDR3 DNA follows: TGTGCCACCAGCAGTTATGCCACAGATGGACTGTTTTTT.

This clone was picked up a small number of times. This chain joins TRBV2 and TRBJ2-5; no clear D. The germline V gene has CDR1 SNHLY and CDR2 FYNNEI. The CDR3 extends over 14 amino acids. Trimming took off 7 bases at V and 3 bases at J, with 15 bases between the two ends. CDR3 loop: CASTDSDSKETQYF. The CDR3 bases are TGTGCCAGCACCGACTCCGACTCCAAAGAGACCCAGTACTTC.

The CDR3 DNA follows: TGTGCCAGCAGCTTGGATAAATTCTCCTATAATTCACCCCTCCACTTT. Its protein product is CASSLDKFSYNSPLHF. This rearrangement joins TRBV5-6 to TRBJ1-6; no clear D. The CDR3 extends over 16 amino acids. Germline CDR1 reads SGHDT; CDR2 reads YYEEEE. The V end was cut by 0 bases, the J end by 0 bases, with 7 bases between.

This clone was seen a handful of times. J is TRBJ1-4 and V is TRBV27, with 8 nucleotides matching TRBD1. The CDR3 length is 14 residues. The ends lost 7 bases at V and 7 bases at J; junction bases unmatched: 8. The germline V gene encodes CDR1 MNHEY and CDR2 SMNVEV (reference sequence). Here the CDR3 reads CASIPGQVAEKLFF. The CDR3 region has the DNA TGTGCCAGCATCCCGGGACAGGTGGCTGAAAAACTGTTTTTT.

For the CDR3, the DNA is TGTGCCAGCAGTCTTGGTCGGGGGGCGCCTAATTCACCCCTCCACTTT. Its translation: CASSLGRGAPNSPLHF. The gene calls are TRBV27 and TRBJ1-6, with a possible D match to TRBD1 (6 bases). The ends were cut back, 5 bases at V and 6 bases at J, with 17 bases in the middle. This CDR3 comprises 16 residues. Germline assignment: CDR1 MNHEY and CDR2 SMNVEV (reference sequence).

The chain links TRBV7-9 to TRBJ2-7; 8 bases are a match to TRBD2. The CDR3 is 14 amino acids. Germline loops: CDR1 SEHNR, CDR2 FQNEAQ (reference sequence). The V segment lost 5 bases and the J segment 0 bases; nucleotides outside the gene matches: 3. In DNA, the CDR3 is TGTGCCAGCAGCCGTAGCGGGAACTCCTACGAGCAGTACTTC. Amino acids: CASSRSGNSYEQYF.

This chain joins TRBV3-1 (or the pseudogene TRBV3-2) and TRBJ1-5; no clear D gene. The CDR3 runs 15 residues. V was cut by 0 bases and J by 5 bases, with 11 bases left in between. In germline, CDR1 is LGHDT, CDR2 YNNKEL (reference sequence). The DNA of the CDR3 is TGTGCCAGCAGCCAAGATGCGAGGGTCCATCAGCCCCAGCATTTT. Encoded protein: CASSQDARVHQPQHF.

The rearrangement links TRBV15 to TRBJ2-7; TRBD2 matches at 11 bases. CDR1 and CDR2 (germline): LNHNV, YYDKDF (reference sequence). The CDR3 is made up of 13 amino acids. Germline trimming cut 11 bases from V and 3 bases from J; bases unmatched to any gene: 6. The CDR3 sequence is CAASGLADYEQYF. The CDR3, as DNA: TGTGCCGCCTCGGGACTAGCGGACTACGAGCAGTACTTC. Full variable domain (outside the CDR3, taken from reference TRBV15 and TRBJ2-7): DAMVIQNPRYQVTQFGKPVTLSCSQTLNHNVMYWYQQKSSQAPKLLFHYYDKDFNNEADTPDNFQSRRPNTSFCFLDIRSPGLGDTAMYLCAASGLADYEQYFGPGTRLTVT.

This rearrangement joins TRBV29-1 to TRBJ1-1; D remains ambiguous. The CDR3 is 10 amino acids. V dropped 6 bases and J dropped 1 base, with 3 bases sitting between them. CDR1 is SQVTM, CDR2 ANQGSEA, per germline. CDR3 in amino acids: CSVSNTEAFF. The CDR3 DNA reads TGCAGCGTCTCGAACACTGAAGCTTTCTTT.

This chain connects TRBV29-1 to TRBJ2-5, with TRBD2 matching over 9 bases. CDR1 is SQVTM and CDR2 is ANQGSEA in the germline V gene. This CDR3 is 12 amino acids long. Unmatched junction bases numbered 4, after V lost 6 bases and J lost 5 bases. The CDR3 DNA reads as TGCAGCGTAGCTAGCGGGATGGAGACCCAGTACTTC. This codes for CSVASGMETQYF.

The rearrangement joins TRBV27 to TRBJ1-6, with D possibly being TRBD1 (5 bases). Trimming shortened V by 4 bases and J by 3 bases, and 13 bases separated the two germline ends. The CDR3 sequence is 16 residues long. CDR1 and CDR2 from the germline V gene are MNHEY and SMNVEV (reference sequence). The CDR3 here is CASSWGGRRYNSPLHF. In DNA, the CDR3 is TGTGCCAGCAGTTGGGGGGGGAGGCGCTATAATTCACCCCTCCACTTT.

The V call is TRBV7-9, the J call TRBJ2-7, with D uncertain. The CDR3 is 13 residues long. Between the trimmed V and J ends, which lost 3 bases and 5 bases, there was a span of 11 bases. From germline, CDR1 is SEHNR and CDR2 FQNEAQ (reference sequence). DNA of the CDR3: TGTGCCAGCAGCTTGATTCAGGTGAACGAGCAGTACTTC. It translates to CASSLIQVNEQYF.

The chain uses TRBV7-9 and TRBJ1-2; D is uncertain. V dropped 1 base and J dropped 8 bases, with 11 bases sitting between them. CDR1 and CDR2 (germline): SEHNR, FQNEAQ (reference sequence). This CDR3 has 13 amino acids. CDR3 DNA sequence: TGTGCCAGCAGCTTAGACCCTATAACGGGCTACACCTTC. This translates into CASSLDPITGYTF.

This chain joins TRBV9 and TRBJ2-3; D gene unclear. Trimming stripped 3 bases from V and 9 bases from J, with 11 bases between. The germline gives CDR1 SGDLS, CDR2 YYNGEE. This CDR3 spans 12 amino acids. The CDR3 loop reads CASSARTETQYF. In DNA form, the CDR3 reads TGTGCCAGCAGCGCCCGCACGGAGACGCAGTATTTT.

The V gene is TRBV5-3, the J gene TRBJ1-2; D not resolved. TRBV5-3 is placed among ORFs of uncertain function. This CDR3 has 13 residues. Trimming left V 1 base short and J 4 bases short, with 8 bases between. The CDR3 loop reads CARSLRQVYGYTF. The CDR3 nucleotides are TGTGCCAGAAGCTTGCGGCAGGTCTATGGCTACACCTTC.

This chain joins TRBV2 and TRBJ1-5, with 8 bases that match TRBD1. CDR1 and CDR2 from the germline V gene are SNHLY and FYNNEI. Trimming at V came to 6 bases and at J to 0 bases, leaving 7 bases not matched to a gene. This CDR3 is 16 amino acids long. CDR3 region: CASRFGTGYSNQPQHF. CDR3 coding DNA: TGTGCCAGCAGGTTCGGGACAGGCTATAGCAATCAGCCCCAGCATTTT.

The V call is TRBV24-1, the J call TRBJ1-2, with 9 bases matching TRBD1. V shed 6 bases, J shed 3 bases, and the junction held 7 bases outside the gene matches. The CDR3 loop spans 15 amino acids. Germline CDR1 reads KGHDR; CDR2 reads SFDVKD. The CDR3, as DNA: TGTGCCACCAGTTACGGACAGGGGAGGGACTATGGCTACACCTTC. The encoded protein is CATSYGQGRDYGYTF.

The chain is built from TRBV18 and TRBJ2-5; TRBD1 matches at 11 bases. The CDR3 extends over 15 amino acids. CDR1 and CDR2 from the germline V gene are KGHSH and LQKENI. Unmatched junction bases numbered 3, after V lost 2 bases and J lost 4 bases. This CDR3 reads CASSPGQGASETQYF. The CDR3 DNA sequence: TGTGCCAGCTCACCAGGACAGGGGGCTTCAGAGACCCAGTACTTC.

This rearrangement joins TRBV6-5 to TRBJ2-7; a possible D gene is TRBD2 (5 bases). The CDR3 is 13 residues long. Per germline, CDR1 MNHEY and CDR2 SVGAGI. Trimming took 5 bases from V and 3 from J, leaving 11 bases between them. This chain's CDR3 is CASSRTGSYEQYF. CDR3 coding DNA: TGTGCCAGCAGTCGTACTGGGAGCTACGAGCAGTACTTC.

V usage is TRBV11-2 and J usage is TRBJ2-7; D gene unclear. This CDR3 has 12 amino acids. V gave up 1 base and J gave up 2 bases, with 3 bases separating them. Germline values: CDR1 SGHAT, CDR2 FQNNGV. The DNA of the CDR3 is TGTGCCAGCAGCTTAGCAGCCTACGAGCAGTACTTC. Its protein product is CASSLAAYEQYF.

The chain recombines TRBV3-1 (or the pseudogene TRBV3-2) with TRBJ2-7; no firm D call. This CDR3 has 14 residues. Trimming left V 0 bases short and J 4 bases short, with 10 bases between. CDR1 and CDR2 from the germline V gene are LGHDT and YNNKEL (reference sequence). The CDR3 here is CASSQDVLGYEQYF. The CDR3 DNA follows: TGTGCCAGCAGCCAAGACGTCCTCGGTTACGAGCAGTACTTC.